These 30 T cell receptor beta chains came from one sample sequenced in a study of T cells in tuberculosis (dated by TCRdb to the late 2010s). Receptor amplification or capture employed the immunoSEQ multiplex PCR assay. The table comes from immuneACCESS by way of TCRdb, which keeps in-frame sequences with V and J called. Part of the clones is missing from these tables; in studies checked, under half for an unresolved V gene and the rest for unknown reasons. This sample comprises about 59,000 clones, around 86% of them detected only once. Clones ranked in the top ten supply roughly 13% of the sample. After being thawed and rested overnight, PBMC were stained with GMM-loaded CD1B tetramer, a Live/Dead dye and anti-CD3, and were then sorted on a FACS Aria II. The CD1B tetramers were loaded with C32 glucose monomycolate that had been purified from Rhodococcus equi. Sequenced input: CD1b-GMM tetramer-negative cells sorted from PBMCs. The cell subset or site label here, explained by the study, means: T cells not binding CD1B-GMM tetramer, sorted from same donor. The receptors stem from an adult woman with latent tuberculosis.

This chain connects TRBV7-8 to TRBJ2-5; the D gene is possibly TRBD2 (6 bases). The CDR3 is 16 amino acids. Germline CDR1 SGHVS, CDR2 FQNEAQ. V lost 2 bases, J lost 5 bases, and 18 bases lay in between. CDR3 residues: CASSLPRAAGGETQYF. Here the CDR3 DNA reads TGTGCCAGCAGCTTACCTAGAGCCGCCGGAGGGGAGACCCAGTACTTC.

This chain links TRBV2 with TRBJ1-1; D not certain. Germline values: CDR1 SNHLY, CDR2 FYNNEI. The germline V and J ends were trimmed by 7 bases and 0 bases, with 15 bases remaining between them. The CDR3 consists of 15 residues. CDR3 DNA sequence: TGTGCCAGCACCCCTAGGGAGGTTATGAACACTGAAGCTTTCTTT. The encoded protein is CASTPREVMNTEAFF.

The gene calls are TRBV5-6 and TRBJ2-1; 9 nucleotides align to TRBD2. The CDR3 loop spans 14 amino acids. Germline CDR1 SGHDT, CDR2 YYEEEE. With V trimmed by 4 bases and J by 7 bases, 6 bases remained unmatched. The CDR3 region has the DNA TGTGCCAGCAGCCTCCCAGGACTAGCGAATGAGCAGTTCTTC. It is translated as CASSLPGLANEQFF.

This clone was counted once. This rearrangement joins TRBV6-1 to TRBJ1-1, with D possibly being TRBD1 (6 bases). This CDR3 has 15 residues. Germline V gene data show CDR1 as MNHNS and CDR2 as SASEGT. Trimming took off 3 bases at V and 1 base at J, with 12 bases between the two ends. The CDR3 loop is CASSDRGWANTEAFF. CDR3 coding DNA: TGTGCCAGCAGTGACAGGGGATGGGCGAACACTGAAGCTTTCTTT.

There are a few counts of this clone. CDR3 nucleotides: TGTGCTAGTGGTTTAAAGGCTAGCGGGAGGTTCTACAATGAGCAGTTCTTC. It is translated as CASGLKASGRFYNEQFF. The rearrangement joins TRBV12-5 to TRBJ2-1; 11 nucleotides match TRBD2. The V gene end was trimmed by 3 bases and the J gene end by 3 bases; junction bases not matched to a gene: 7. CDR1 and CDR2 (germline): LGHNT, FRNRAP. The CDR3 has 17 amino acids.

The CDR3 DNA follows: TGTGCCAGCAGCGAGGGGGGACAGGTTTCTTCACCCCTCCACTTT. This codes for CASSEGGQVSSPLHF. The chain couples TRBV9 to TRBJ1-6; 8 bases are shared with TRBD1. Germline assignment: CDR1 SGDLS and CDR2 YYNGEE. The CDR3 is 15 amino acids. The ends lost 3 bases at V and 9 bases at J; junction bases unmatched: 8. The full variable domain, completed using reference TRBV9 and TRBJ1-6, is DSGVTQTPKHLITATGQRVTLRCSPRSGDLSVYWYQQSLDQGLQFLIQYYNGEERAKGNILERFSAQQFPDLHSELNLSSLELGDSALYFCASSEGGQVSSPLHFGNGTRLTVT.

This clone was detected only once. The chain carries TRBV5-1 and TRBJ2-1; a weak D match, TRBD2 (5 bases). The CDR3 has 14 residues. Germline V gene data show CDR1 as SGHRS and CDR2 as YFSETQ. V was trimmed by 0 bases and J by 7 bases, leaving 11 bases between them. The CDR3 protein is CASSLALAGNEQFF. CDR3 DNA sequence: TGCGCCAGCAGCTTGGCCCTAGCTGGTAATGAGCAGTTCTTC.

This clone was picked up one time. The chain employs TRBV18 and TRBJ1-5; 7 bases are shared with TRBD1. Germline CDR1 and CDR2: KGHSH and LQKENI. The trim removed 5 bases at V and 6 bases at J, leaving 10 bases unmatched. This CDR3 comprises 15 residues. The CDR3 bases are TGTGCCAGCTCAGAGGAACAGGGGAAGGGTCAGCCCCAGCATTTT. Translating it yields CASSEEQGKGQPQHF.

The rearrangement links TRBV7-8 to TRBJ1-1; D gene uncertain. The CDR3 is 13 amino acids. CDR1 and CDR2 from the germline V gene are SGHVS and FQNEAQ. V lost 1 base and J lost 1, with 4 bases in between. CDR3 nucleotide sequence: TGTGCCAGCAGCTTAGACAGGAACACTGAAGCTTTCTTT. Encoded protein: CASSLDRNTEAFF.

The rearrangement links TRBV25-1 to TRBJ2-3, with TRBD2 identical over 10 bases. This CDR3 is 15 amino acids long. J lost 1 base, V lost 6 bases, and 4 bases had no gene match. Germline V gene data show CDR1 as MGHDK and CDR2 as SYGVNS. CDR3 bases: TGTGCCAGCAGGGCCAGCGGGGGGGGCACAGATACGCAGTATTTT. It yields the protein CASRASGGGTDTQYF. Complete variable domain (other parts from reference TRBV25-1 and TRBJ2-3): EADIYQTPRYLVIGTGKKITLECSQTMGHDKMYWYQQDPGMELHLIHYSYGVNSTEKGDLSSESTVSRIRTEHFPLTLESARPSHTSQYLCASRASGGGTDTQYFGPGTRLTVL.

V gene TRBV15 combines with J gene TRBJ2-3; D is unclear. The V and J ends lost 1 base and 4 bases respectively, with 9 bases between them. The CDR3 spans 14 residues. Germline V gene sequence: CDR1 LNHNV, CDR2 YYDKDF (reference sequence). Here the CDR3 reads CATSRGADADTQYF. The CDR3 DNA sequence: TGTGCCACCAGCAGAGGGGCTGATGCAGATACGCAGTATTTT.

The V call is TRBV6-1, the J call TRBJ2-2; TRBD2 agrees at 7 bases. The V and J ends lost 5 bases and 5 bases, in that order; junction bases with no gene match: 8. The CDR3 extends over 15 amino acids. The V gene's germline CDR1 is MNHNS and CDR2 SASEGT. CDR3 in DNA: TGTGCCAGCAGTCCAGCGGGGCGAAAGACCGGGGAGCTGTTTTTT. Its protein product is CASSPAGRKTGELFF.

This clone was counted only a few times. V usage is TRBV19 and J usage is TRBJ2-3, with D tentatively TRBD1 (6 bases). The CDR3 covers 14 residues. Germline lookup yields CDR1 LNHDA and CDR2 SQIVND (reference sequence). Trimming pared 6 bases from V and 0 bases from J, leaving 10 bases between. In nucleotides, the CDR3 is TGTGCCAGTAGGAGGGGACAAAGCACAGATACGCAGTATTTT. The encoded protein is CASRRGQSTDTQYF.

J is TRBJ2-3 and V is TRBV5-1; no firm D call. V was pared by 0 bases and J by 4 bases, with 18 bases between. Per germline, CDR1 SGHRS and CDR2 YFSETQ. The CDR3 has 17 residues. CDR3 coding DNA: TGCGCCAGCAGCTTGGAAAGTTCACAGCTCCCCGCAGATACGCAGTATTTT. Residues: CASSLESSQLPADTQYF. Variable domain in full (rest from reference TRBV5-1 and TRBJ2-3): KAGVTQTPRYLIKTRGQQVTLSCSPISGHRSVSWYQQTPGQGLQFLFEYFSETQRNKGNFPGRFSGRQFSNSRSEMNVSTLELGDSALYLCASSLESSQLPADTQYFGPGTRLTVL.

In this sample, this clone turned up a few times. The chain employs TRBV27 and TRBJ1-1, with 7 bases lining up with TRBD1. Unmatched junction bases numbered 4, after V lost 0 bases and J lost 3 bases. The V gene's germline CDR1 is MNHEY and CDR2 SMNVEV (reference sequence). The CDR3 has 15 residues. The CDR3, as DNA: TGTGCCAGCAGTTTATCGCCAGGGGGTCACACTGAAGCTTTCTTT. The encoded protein is CASSLSPGGHTEAFF.

The chain has TRBV27 and TRBJ1-1; D gene unclear. This CDR3 region has 17 residues. V was trimmed by 0 bases and J by 0 bases, leaving 14 bases between them. CDR1 is MNHEY, CDR2 SMNVEV, per germline (reference sequence). The CDR3 DNA reads TGTGCCAGCAGTTTATCGCGCGGGCGGCTCATGAACACTGAAGCTTTCTTT. Encoded protein: CASSLSRGRLMNTEAFF.

The CDR3 coding sequence is TGTGCCAGCAGCTCCCCGGGACAGCTATCCTACGAGCAGTACTTC. This codes for CASSSPGQLSYEQYF. The chain couples TRBV7-2 to TRBJ2-7; 7 nucleotides match TRBD1. The CDR3 covers 15 residues. Per germline, CDR1 SGHTA and CDR2 FQGNSA. After removal of 4 bases from V and 1 base from J, the junction contained 7 bases not matched to a gene.

The chain is built from TRBV7-2 and TRBJ1-1; D call uncertain. Trimming pared 4 bases from V and 2 bases from J, leaving 23 bases between. The CDR3 consists of 18 residues. Germline V gives CDR1 SGHTA, CDR2 FQGNSA. The CDR3 coding sequence is TGTGCCAGCAGCTACTTTTTTGGAGGCACCGGAAAAAACACTGAAGCTTTCTTT. Protein sequence: CASSYFFGGTGKNTEAFF.

The chain has TRBV9 and TRBJ1-3; weak D call: TRBD1 (6 bases). With 1 base removed from V and 0 bases from J, the gap between germline ends came to 8 bases. The CDR3 is 15 residues long. The germline V gene encodes CDR1 SGDLS and CDR2 YYNGEE. CDR3 residues: CASSVTGNSGNTIYF. The DNA of the CDR3 is TGTGCCAGCAGCGTAACAGGGAACTCTGGAAACACCATATATTTT.

The gene calls are TRBV7-2 and TRBJ1-6; the D is unclear. The V end was cut by 2 bases, the J end by 0 bases, with 5 bases between. This CDR3 has 15 residues. Germline loops: CDR1 SGHTA, CDR2 FQGNSA. The CDR3 reads CASSLLSSYNSPLHF. For the CDR3, the DNA is TGTGCCAGCAGCTTATTGAGCTCCTATAATTCACCCCTCCACTTT.

J is TRBJ1-2 and V is TRBV9; 7 bases map to TRBD1. J lost 1 base, V lost 0 bases, and 0 bases had no gene match. The CDR3 has 14 amino acids. The germline gives CDR1 SGDLS, CDR2 YYNGEE. CDR3 nucleotides: TGTGCCAGCAGCGTAGGACAGGGTAACTATGGCTACACCTTC. Translation gives CASSVGQGNYGYTF.

The chain couples TRBV21-1 to TRBJ2-3; TRBD2, the D gene given by the table, was not confirmed from the DNA. TRBV21-1 is marked as a pseudogene. This CDR3 contains 14 residues. CDR3 sequence (DNA): TGTGCCAGCAGCGCGTCGGGGTTGTCAGATACGCAGTATTTT. As protein: CASSASGLSDTQYF.

The V gene is TRBV7-8, the J gene TRBJ2-5; possibly TRBD1 for D (5 bases). V shed 5 bases and J shed 5 bases, with 15 bases lying between them. The CDR3 contains 14 residues. The germline gives CDR1 SGHVS, CDR2 FQNEAQ. CDR3 residues: CASSPNRKGETQYF. The DNA of the CDR3 is TGTGCCAGCAGCCCAAACAGGAAGGGTGAGACCCAGTACTTC. Full variable domain (missing parts from reference TRBV7-8 and TRBJ2-5): GAGVSQSPRYKVAKRGQDVALRCDPISGHVSLFWYQQALGQGPEFLTYFQNEAQLDKSGLPSDRFFAERPEGSVSTLKIQRTQQEDSAVYLCASSPNRKGETQYFGPGTRLLVL.

The V gene is TRBV7-8, the J gene TRBJ2-5, with TRBD2 matching over 7 bases. Per the germline V gene, CDR1 is SGHVS and CDR2 is FQNEAQ. CDR3 length: 14 residues. The V and J ends lost 5 bases and 1 base, in that order; junction bases with no gene match: 4. Here the CDR3 DNA reads TGTGCCAGCAGCGTGACTAGCCCCCAAGAGACCCAGTACTTC. It specifies CASSVTSPQETQYF.

This clone was detected only a few times. J is TRBJ1-2 and V is TRBV2, with TRBD1 matching over 8 bases. Germline V gene lookup returns CDR1 SNHLY and CDR2 FYNNEI. The CDR3 extends over 18 amino acids. After removal of 2 bases from V and 8 bases from J, the junction contained 19 bases not matched to a gene. The CDR3 sequence: CASSERRSRGQTWSGYTF. As DNA, the CDR3 is TGTGCCAGCAGTGAAAGGCGGAGCAGGGGGCAAACCTGGAGCGGCTACACCTTC.

V is TRBV6-5 and J is TRBJ2-7; TRBD2 might be the D (6 bases). The germline V and J ends were trimmed by 4 bases and 7 bases, with 14 bases remaining between them. The CDR3 covers 13 residues. The germline gives CDR1 MNHEY, CDR2 SVGAGI. CDR3 sequence: CASSSPTSREQYF. The CDR3 DNA is TGTGCCAGCAGTTCCCCGACTAGTCGGGAGCAGTACTTC.

The chain has TRBV6-1 and TRBJ2-5; tentatively, D is TRBD1 (6 bases). Germline V gene lookup returns CDR1 MNHNS and CDR2 SASEGT. This CDR3 region has 11 residues. The germline V and J ends were trimmed by 7 bases and 5 bases, with 8 bases remaining between them. CDR3 residues: CASNRVETQYF. DNA of the CDR3: TGTGCCAGCAACAGGGTGGAGACCCAGTACTTC.

J is TRBJ2-2 and V is TRBV5-1; 7 bases are shared with TRBD1. This CDR3 region has 15 residues. The ends lost 1 base at V and 7 bases at J; junction bases unmatched: 7. CDR1 SGHRS and CDR2 YFSETQ come from the germline V gene. In DNA, the CDR3 is TGCGCCAGCAGCTTGACCCAGGGGGTAGGCGGGGAGCTGTTTTTT. Translating gives CASSLTQGVGGELFF. Full variable domain (missing parts from reference TRBV5-1 and TRBJ2-2): KAGVTQTPRYLIKTRGQQVTLSCSPISGHRSVSWYQQTPGQGLQFLFEYFSETQRNKGNFPGRFSGRQFSNSRSEMNVSTLELGDSALYLCASSLTQGVGGELFFGEGSRLTVL.

This clone was seen a single time. The CDR3 DNA sequence: TGTGCCAGCAGCCCCTTCGGGCGGGGAGGGGGGGATGAGCAGTTCTTC. It encodes CASSPFGRGGGDEQFF. J is TRBJ2-1 and V is TRBV14, with D possibly matching TRBD2 (7 bases). Looked up from germline, CDR1 is SGHDN and CDR2 is FVKESK. Deletions cut 4 bases from V and 8 bases from J, with 21 bases between. This CDR3 comprises 16 residues.

This clone was observed a few times. The chain carries TRBV7-7 and TRBJ2-1; possibly TRBD1 for D (6 bases). The CDR3 has 15 residues. The ends were cut back, 0 bases at V and 6 bases at J, with 12 bases in the middle. Germline-derived CDR1 and CDR2 are SSHAT and FNYEAQ (reference sequence). CDR3 amino acids: CASSLAQGPGNEQFF. In DNA, the CDR3 is TGTGCCAGCAGCTTAGCTCAGGGGCCAGGCAATGAGCAGTTCTTC.